This entry lists 11 T cell receptor beta chains sequenced from one sample in a study of blood T cells in healthy people across ages (dated by TCRdb to about 2015). The receptor library was made with 5' RACE. The sample was run on an Illumina HiSeq 2500. A second PCR of about 7 to 12 cycles was performed with a sample-barcoded 5' primer and a J-beta primer mix. TCRdb passed the public sequencing reads through fastp at Q25 and MiXCR, retaining productive beta sequences. Each CDR3 protein gets just one entry, which takes the most common genes and DNA from the rows behind it. Within this sample are approximately 880,000 distinct CDR3 sequences, with 45% to 50% of them counted one time only. Of the sample, 13% falls within the top ten clones. The sample taken for sequencing was blood. The origin of the receptors is a man younger than 40 in good health.

This clonotype was observed a handful of times. In DNA form, the CDR3 reads TGTGCCAGCAGCCAAGATTATCAGGGGCCGAGCTATGGCTACACCTTC. Protein sequence: CASSQDYQGPSYGYTF. The J gene is TRBJ1-2, the V gene TRBV3-1, with D perhaps matching TRBD1 (6 bases). Trimming removed 0 bases at V and 4 bases at J, with 15 bases between. From germline, CDR1 is LGHDT and CDR2 YNNKEL (reference sequence). CDR3 length: 16 amino acids.

This clonotype was counted only a few times. This chain uses TRBV27 with TRBJ2-1; D not resolved. This CDR3 spans 15 amino acids. The germline V gene encodes CDR1 MNHEY and CDR2 SMNVEV (reference sequence). V dropped 7 bases and J dropped 3 bases, with 16 bases sitting between them. This CDR3 reads CASTSRGNLYNEQFF. The CDR3 coding sequence is TGTGCCAGCACCTCCCGCGGCAACCTCTACAATGAGCAGTTCTTC.

The CDR3 reads CASSLKGQGFWGYEQYF. The CDR3 nucleotides read TGTGCCAGCAGCTTAAAGGGACAGGGCTTTTGGGGTTACGAGCAGTACTTC. The chain recombines TRBV13 with TRBJ2-7, with 9 bases aligning to TRBD1. Germline V lookup: CDR1 PRHDT, CDR2 FYEKMQ (reference sequence). V shed 2 bases, J shed 4 bases, and the junction held 12 bases outside the gene matches. The length of the CDR3 is 17 residues.

This clonotype was counted a few times. The V call is TRBV7-3, the J call TRBJ2-7; perhaps TRBD2 as D (5 bases). CDR3 length: 17 residues. V was trimmed by 5 bases and J by 1 base, leaving 21 bases between them. Germline V gene data show CDR1 as SGHTA and CDR2 as FQGTGA. The CDR3 sequence is CASSPDWNVKGSYEQYF. The DNA of the CDR3 is TGTGCCAGCAGCCCGGACTGGAACGTAAAAGGATCCTACGAGCAGTACTTC.

The chain employs TRBV27 and TRBJ2-3; D is perhaps TRBD1 (6 bases). This CDR3 region has 14 residues. The germline V gene encodes CDR1 MNHEY and CDR2 SMNVEV (reference sequence). Trimming removed 3 bases at V and 4 bases at J, with 11 bases between. The CDR3 region has the DNA TGTGCCAGCAGTTTGAACTACAGGGCAGATACGCAGTATTTT. This translates into CASSLNYRADTQYF.

This clonotype was seen ten or more times. The chain combines TRBV4-3 with TRBJ2-3; 12 bases agree with TRBD2. CDR1 LGHNA and CDR2 YSLEER come from the germline V gene. V lost 1 base and J lost 0; bases outside the gene matches: 11. This CDR3 has 20 residues. The DNA of the CDR3 is TGCGCCAGCAGCCAAGGGGGATGGACTAGCGGGGAGTTTAGCACAGATACGCAGTATTTT. It codes for CASSQGGWTSGEFSTDTQYF.

The chain recombines TRBV10-3 with TRBJ2-5, with D possibly called TRBD1 or TRBD2 (5 bases each). The DNA end favors TRBJ2-7, so the J call may be wrong. CDR1 is ENHRY and CDR2 is SYGVKD in the germline V gene. The CDR3 runs 15 residues. CDR3 coding DNA: TGTGCCATCAGTGCGAATAGCGAGGGGATCAACGAGCAGTACTTC. Protein product: CAISANSEGINEQYF.

The J gene is TRBJ2-7, the V gene TRBV20-1; maybe TRBD2 (6 bases). The V and J ends lost 1 base and 3 bases respectively, with 19 bases between them. Germline CDR1 is DFQATT and CDR2 is SNEGSKA (reference sequence). This CDR3 spans 16 amino acids. CDR3 coding DNA: TGCAGTGCTAGAGGGTCGAGACTAGTGGTCCGCTACGAGCAGTACTTC. Encoded protein: CSARGSRLVVRYEQYF.

The chain uses TRBV7-2 and TRBJ2-3; the D is unclear. The V gene lost 2 bases and the J gene lost 6 bases, with 9 bases spanning the gap. CDR1 and CDR2 from the germline V gene are SGHTA and FQGNSA. CDR3 length equals 13 residues. The CDR3 region is CASSLNHGDTQYF. DNA of the CDR3: TGTGCCAGCAGCTTAAATCATGGGGATACGCAGTATTTT.

This chain links TRBV20-1 with TRBJ2-4; TRBD1 agrees at 8 bases. The germline V gene encodes CDR1 DFQATT and CDR2 SNEGSKA (reference sequence). V was pared by 1 base and J by 4 bases, with 0 bases of the junction left unmatched. The CDR3 has 13 amino acids. The CDR3, as DNA: TGCAGTGCTAGAGGGACAGGGAAAAACATTCAGTACTTC. Its translation: CSARGTGKNIQYF.

The chain combines TRBV20-1 with TRBJ1-2; D is perhaps TRBD1 (6 bases). This CDR3 has 13 residues. Germline CDR1 and CDR2: DFQATT and SNEGSKA (reference sequence). V dropped 5 bases and J dropped 4 bases, with 14 bases sitting between them. In DNA, the CDR3 is TGCAGTGCTGAAACAGGGCCGTCCTATGGCTACACCTTC. It encodes CSAETGPSYGYTF.